A single sample is the source of the 24 T cell receptor beta chains below, sequenced in a study of T cells after yellow fever vaccination. MiXCR was run by TCRdb on the 5' RACE reads, yielding one entry per CDR3 protein. The sample consists of roughly 500,000 distinct CDR3 sequences, 19% of them appearing once. The sequences come from PBMCs, collected 15 days after the yellow fever booster vaccination. Receptor source: a man aged 25 to 40 who received the YFV17D yellow fever vaccine.

This clonotype was observed a single time. The chain links TRBV20-1 to TRBJ2-7; D unclear. Germline CDR1 and CDR2: DFQATT and SNEGSKA (reference sequence). The CDR3 contains 14 residues. V gave up 6 bases and J gave up 0 bases, with 15 bases separating them. The CDR3 region is CSASQVRSSYEQYF. The CDR3 DNA follows: TGCAGTGCGAGCCAGGTCCGGAGCTCCTACGAGCAGTACTTC.

In this sample, this clonotype turned up a few times. The rearrangement uses TRBV30 and TRBJ2-2; 7 nucleotides line up with TRBD2. CDR1 is GTSNPN, CDR2 SVGIG, per germline (reference sequence). The CDR3 totals 11 residues. V lost 8 bases to trimming and J lost 7 bases; unmatched junction nucleotides: 4. CDR3 DNA: TGTGCCCGGGGGGAAGGCGGGGAGCTGTTTTTT. Residues: CARGEGGELFF. The full variable domain, in which reference TRBV30 and TRBJ2-2 provide the parts outside the CDR3, is SQTIHQWPATLVQPVGSPLSLECTVEGTSNPNLYWYRQAAGRGLQLLFYSVGIGQISSEVPQNLSASRPQDRQFILSSKKLLLSDSGFYLCARGEGGELFFGEGSRLTVL.

The chain uses TRBV20-1 and TRBJ2-1; TRBD2 aligns across 10 bases. Per the germline V gene, CDR1 is DFQATT and CDR2 is SNEGSKA (reference sequence). Trimming at V came to 3 bases and at J to 9 bases, leaving 8 bases not matched to a gene. CDR3 length equals 14 residues. The CDR3 sequence is CSASPSGRFGEQFF. The CDR3 DNA reads TGCAGTGCTAGCCCTAGCGGGAGATTTGGTGAGCAGTTCTTC.

This clonotype was counted a few times. The CDR3 DNA reads as TGTGCCAGCAGCCAAGTAGCGCTTGAGCAGTTCTTC. The encoded protein is CASSQVALEQFF. The J gene is TRBJ2-1, the V gene TRBV3-1, with a tentative D call TRBD2 (5 bases). The germline CDR1 and CDR2 sequences are LGHDT and YNNKEL (reference sequence). The CDR3 is made up of 12 amino acids. Trimming took off 1 base at V and 9 bases at J, with 7 bases between the two ends.

This clonotype was observed a few times. The rearrangement joins TRBV12-3 or TRBV12-4 to TRBJ1-2, with unresolved D. Trimming took off 2 bases at V and 5 bases at J, with 12 bases between the two ends. This CDR3 contains 14 residues. The CDR3 nucleotides are TGTGCCAGCAGTTTATCCTCGAGGAGGTATGGCTACACCTTC. It is translated as CASSLSSRRYGYTF.

This clonotype appeared a few times. This sequence joins TRBV12-3 or TRBV12-4 and TRBJ1-1; the D gene is possibly TRBD1 (5 bases). The ends were cut back, 5 bases at V and 10 bases at J, with 17 bases in the middle. The CDR3 consists of 13 residues. In nucleotides, the CDR3 is TGTGCCAGCAGTCCCTCCGCCGGAGGGACAGCTTTCTTT. Translation: CASSPSAGGTAFF.

The gene calls are TRBV9 and TRBJ2-1, with TRBD2 as a possible D gene (5 bases). The CDR3 length is 13 residues. Germline CDR1 reads SGDLS; CDR2 reads YYNGEE. Trimming took off 4 bases at V and 9 bases at J, with 14 bases between the two ends. The CDR3 region has the DNA TGTGCCAGCAGCCTCCGGGATGATGTTGAGCAGTTCTTC. Translation: CASSLRDDVEQFF.

The chain recombines TRBV28 with TRBJ2-2; the match to TRBD1 covers 7 bases. CDR1 and CDR2 from the germline V gene are MDHEN and SYDVKM. The CDR3 is made up of 16 amino acids. V gave up 2 bases and J gave up 3 bases; unmatched junction bases: 6. This chain's CDR3 is CASSLPGQAYTGELFF. The CDR3 region has the DNA TGTGCCAGCAGTTTACCAGGACAGGCCTACACCGGGGAGCTGTTTTTT.

The V gene is TRBV15, the J gene TRBJ2-1, with D perhaps matching TRBD2 (6 bases). V was trimmed by 1 base and J by 5 bases, leaving 12 bases between them. Germline V lookup: CDR1 LNHNV, CDR2 YYDKDF (reference sequence). There are 15 residues in the CDR3. The CDR3 region has the DNA TGTGCCACCAGCAGAGCCAAAACGGGAGACAATGAGCAGTTCTTC. Translated: CATSRAKTGDNEQFF.

The chain combines TRBV7-2 with TRBJ2-2, with TRBD1 as a possible D gene (5 bases). V lost 1 base and J lost 6, with 9 bases in between. Germline CDR1 and CDR2: SGHTA and FQGNSA. The CDR3 loop spans 14 amino acids. The CDR3 DNA sequence: TGTGCCAGCAGCTTAGGCAGGGCCCCCGGGGAGCTGTTTTTT. It codes for CASSLGRAPGELFF.

The chain combines TRBV7-2 with TRBJ2-5; D may correspond to TRBD1 or TRBD2 (5 bases each). This CDR3 has 14 residues. The germline V and J ends were trimmed by 5 bases and 5 bases, with 15 bases remaining between them. Germline lookup yields CDR1 SGHTA and CDR2 FQGNSA. CDR3 loop: CASSQDSGRETQYF. The CDR3 nucleotides are TGTGCCAGCAGCCAAGACAGCGGCAGGGAGACCCAGTACTTC.

This clonotype was recorded a few times. This chain connects TRBV5-5 to TRBJ2-7, with 7 nucleotides matching TRBD2. Germline CDR1 reads SGHKS; CDR2 reads YYEKEE (reference sequence). CDR3 size: 14 residues. V dropped 7 bases and J dropped 3; count of bases not matched to a gene: 10. CDR3 nucleotide sequence: TGTGCCAGCGGGAATGCTAGCGGCCTCTACGAGCAGTACTTC. Protein product: CASGNASGLYEQYF.

The chain has TRBV7-9 and TRBJ2-5; 9 bases are a match to TRBD1. The CDR3 consists of 15 residues. J gave up 1 base and V 9 bases, and 9 bases lay outside the gene matches. Looked up from germline, CDR1 is SEHNR and CDR2 is FQNEAQ (reference sequence). The DNA for the CDR3 is TGTGCCAGTAACCTTGGACAGGGGATCCAAGAGACCCAGTACTTC. The encoded protein is CASNLGQGIQETQYF.

A few counts support this clonotype. The genes are TRBV5-1 and TRBJ2-1; TRBD2 matches at 8 bases. V lost 2 bases to trimming and J lost 4 bases; unmatched junction nucleotides: 5. Germline values: CDR1 SGHRS, CDR2 YFSETQ. The CDR3 runs to 15 residues. Here the CDR3 DNA reads TGCGCCAGCAGCTTAGCGGGAGAGACTTACAATGAGCAGTTCTTC. It encodes CASSLAGETYNEQFF.

This clonotype was observed at least ten times. The chain links TRBV18 to TRBJ2-1, with 11 bases that match TRBD2. This CDR3 has 16 amino acids. V lost 0 bases and J lost 7; bases outside the gene matches: 5. Germline CDR1 and CDR2: KGHSH and LQKENI. For the CDR3, the DNA is TGTGCCAGCTCACCACCCGGACTAGCGGGTACAAATGAGCAGTTCTTC. It translates to CASSPPGLAGTNEQFF. Full variable domain (rest looked up from reference TRBV18 and TRBJ2-1): NAGVMQNPRHLVRRRGQEARLRCSPMKGHSHVYWYRQLPEEGLKFMVYLQKENIIDESGMPKERFSAEFPKEGPSILRIQQVVRGDSAAYFCASSPPGLAGTNEQFFGPGTRLTVL.

This clonotype occurred a few times. The chain joins TRBV7-6 to TRBJ2-1; the D is unclear. This CDR3 region has 12 residues. Trimming took 5 bases from V and 10 from J, leaving 12 bases between them. CDR1 and CDR2 from the germline V gene are SGHVS and FNYEAQ. The CDR3 here is CASSPSPQEQFF. In nucleotides, the CDR3 is TGTGCCAGCAGCCCCTCTCCCCAAGAGCAGTTCTTC.

The CDR3, as DNA: TGTGCCAGTAATCGGGGTTTTGAGCCTCAGCCCCAGCATTTT. Translation gives CASNRGFEPQPQHF. V is TRBV19 and J is TRBJ1-5; D unclear. Germline V gene data show CDR1 as LNHDA and CDR2 as SQIVND (reference sequence). The CDR3 has 14 amino acids. The V gene lost 7 bases and the J gene lost 6 bases, with 16 bases spanning the gap.

This clonotype was picked up a small number of times. The CDR3 loop is CSARSGLAGGLQYF. The CDR3, as DNA: TGCAGTGCTAGATCGGGACTAGCGGGAGGGTTGCAGTATTTT. This chain connects TRBV20-1 to TRBJ2-3; 16 bases are shared with TRBD2. V trimming: 2 bases; J trimming: 11 bases; junction bases outside the gene matches: 4. The germline V gene encodes CDR1 DFQATT and CDR2 SNEGSKA (reference sequence). CDR3 length: 14 residues.

This clonotype was seen only a few times. CDR3 nucleotide sequence: TGTGCCAGCAGCTTAGGCGGGGGGCCGGTGGAGACCCAGTACTTC. This sequence encodes CASSLGGGPVETQYF. The rearrangement links TRBV7-7 to TRBJ2-5, with TRBD2 matching over 8 bases. This CDR3 is 15 amino acids long. Trimming removed 1 base from V and 5 bases from J; junction bases left unmatched: 6. The germline V gene has CDR1 SSHAT and CDR2 FNYEAQ (reference sequence). Drawing the rest from reference TRBV7-7 and TRBJ2-5, the complete variable domain is GAGVSQSPRYKVTKRGQDVTLRCDPISSHATLYWYQQALGQGPEFLTYFNYEAQPDKSGLPSDRFSAERPEGSISTLTIQRTEQRDSAMYRCASSLGGGPVETQYFGPGTRLLVL.

The CDR3 nucleotides read TGCAGCGTTGAAATAACCGATGAGCAGTTCTTC. Translating it yields CSVEITDEQFF. The genes are TRBV29-1 and TRBJ2-1; D not certain. This CDR3 spans 11 amino acids. V lost 2 bases and J 8 bases, leaving 7 bases between the germline ends. CDR1 and CDR2 (germline): SQVTM, ANQGSEA.

This clonotype was observed a few times. The chain couples TRBV10-3 to TRBJ2-5; 14 bases map to TRBD2. V trimming: 6 bases; J trimming: 8 bases; junction bases outside the gene matches: 8. The CDR3 is 15 amino acids. Germline CDR1 and CDR2: ENHRY and SYGVKD. CDR3 coding DNA: TGTGCCATCAGCGAAGAGGGGACTAGCGGGAGAACCCAGTACTTC. Its translation: CAISEEGTSGRTQYF.

This clonotype was counted a few times. The chain has TRBV11-2 and TRBJ2-1; D possibly corresponds to TRBD2 (7 bases). This CDR3 region has 12 residues. Trimming left V 5 bases short and J 9 bases short, with 11 bases between. Looked up from germline, CDR1 is SGHAT and CDR2 is FQNNGV. In DNA, the CDR3 is TGTGCCAGCAGCAACAGGGAGGGTGAGCAGTTCTTC. Translating gives CASSNREGEQFF.

The chain links TRBV19 to TRBJ2-1; D could derive from TRBD1 or TRBD2 (5 bases each). The length of the CDR3 is 15 residues. CDR1 is LNHDA, CDR2 SQIVND, per germline (reference sequence). V lost 6 bases, J lost 7 bases, and 19 bases lay in between. CDR3 amino acids: CASSDWGPGRNEQFF. DNA for the CDR3: TGTGCCAGTAGCGATTGGGGCCCGGGGCGGAATGAGCAGTTCTTC.

This clonotype was seen only a few times. This chain uses TRBV20-1 with TRBJ2-4, with D unresolved. V was pared by 6 bases and J by 3 bases, with 21 bases between. There are 16 residues in the CDR3. CDR1 and CDR2 from the germline V gene are DFQATT and SNEGSKA (reference sequence). In nucleotides, the CDR3 is TGCAGTGCCTCATGGGTCAGTTCGACGGGCAAAAACATTCAGTACTTC. Its protein is CSASWVSSTGKNIQYF.